These 14 T cell receptor beta chains were all obtained from the same sample, sequenced in a study of T-cell memory formation after mild COVID-19. MiXCR, applied by TCRdb to the 5' RACE reads, yields one record per CDR3 protein. Of a few hundred thousand distinct CDR3 sequences detected, approximately 29% appear once; the ten largest clones hold approximately 15%. Sequencing was performed on PBMCs or a T cell subset sorted from them (not recorded which). These receptors all come from an adult woman who had mild COVID-19 (a few samples of this study predate the infection). Cell type and time point are not known.

The chain joins TRBV5-1 to TRBJ2-7; D remains ambiguous. Germline loops: CDR1 SGHRS, CDR2 YFSETQ. Deletions cut 2 bases from V and 5 bases from J, with 14 bases between. The CDR3 sequence is 14 residues long. The CDR3 sequence is CASSLRRQADEQYF. The CDR3 coding sequence is TGCGCCAGCAGCTTAAGGCGGCAGGCGGACGAGCAGTACTTC. The full variable domain, with the rest looked up from reference TRBV5-1 and TRBJ2-7, is KAGVTQTPRYLIKTRGQQVTLSCSPISGHRSVSWYQQTPGQGLQFLFEYFSETQRNKGNFPGRFSGRQFSNSRSEMNVSTLELGDSALYLCASSLRRQADEQYFGPGTRLTVT.

Comments on this clonotype: One junction end does not reproduce the germline sequence, and a read error may be involved. V and J are TRBV7-7 and TRBJ2-1; 9 positions agree with TRBD1. The CDR3 is 15 amino acids. Germline CDR1 and CDR2: SSHAT and FNYEAQ (reference sequence). In DNA, the CDR3 is TGTGCTAGCAGCTTGGAACAGGGGGCCCACAATGAGCAGTTCTTC. This translates into CASSLEQGAHNEQFF.

This clonotype appeared a few times. The chain employs TRBV25-1 and TRBJ2-2; no reliable D call. Trimming left V 1 base short and J 4 bases short, with 13 bases between. There are 16 residues in the CDR3. Germline V gene lookup returns CDR1 MGHDK and CDR2 SYGVNS. DNA of the CDR3: TGTGCCAGCAGTGAATCGGGTTCGGGTGTCACCGGGGAGCTGTTTTTT. Translated: CASSESGSGVTGELFF.

This clonotype was detected a few times. The chain has TRBV5-6 and TRBJ1-1; D is possibly TRBD1 (6 bases). From germline, CDR1 is SGHDT and CDR2 YYEEEE. The length of the CDR3 is 15 residues. V was clipped by 1 base and J by 5 bases, with 15 bases between them. CDR3 amino acids: CASSLLAGVVTEAFF. The CDR3 nucleotides read TGTGCCAGCAGCTTGCTGGCAGGGGTGGTTACTGAAGCTTTCTTT.

The V and J genes are TRBV3-1 and TRBJ1-1, with D perhaps matching TRBD1 (6 bases). Germline V CDR1 and CDR2: LGHDT, YNNKEL (reference sequence). V was cut by 4 bases and J by 1 base, with 16 bases left in between. The CDR3 has 16 residues. CDR3 in amino acids: CASSLPGGARNTEAFF. The DNA for the CDR3 is TGTGCCAGCAGCCTTCCCGGGGGCGCCCGGAACACTGAAGCTTTCTTT.

This clonotype has a handful of counts. The V call is TRBV2, the J call TRBJ2-5; D is tentatively TRBD1 or TRBD2 (5 bases each). The CDR3 totals 12 residues. With 10 bases removed from V and 1 base from J, the gap between germline ends came to 10 bases. Germline V CDR1 and CDR2: SNHLY, FYNNEI. As DNA, the CDR3 is TGTGCCACCACGGGACCCCAAGAGACCCAGTACTTC. It translates to CATTGPQETQYF.

This clonotype was found a few times. This chain uses TRBV4-2 with TRBJ1-3, with D unclear. Deletions cut 0 bases from V and 2 bases from J, with 11 bases between. The CDR3 contains 16 residues. Germline V CDR1 and CDR2: LGHNA, YNFKEQ. This CDR3 is CASSQEDVGAGNTIYF. CDR3 DNA sequence: TGTGCCAGCAGCCAAGAAGACGTTGGAGCTGGAAACACCATATATTTT.

The chain recombines TRBV12-3 or TRBV12-4 with TRBJ1-2, with D possibly matching TRBD1 (5 bases). The CDR3 length is 13 residues. V shed 6 bases and J shed 11 bases, with 19 bases lying between them. CDR3 coding DNA: TGTGCCAGCAGCTCGGCCGGGACCGCTGGATACACCTTC. This codes for CASSSAGTAGYTF.

The chain carries TRBV27 and TRBJ2-7; unclear D gene. This CDR3 spans 14 amino acids. The ends were cut back, 9 bases at V and 1 base at J, with 16 bases in the middle. CDR1 and CDR2 (germline): MNHEY, SMNVEV (reference sequence). The CDR3 sequence is CASQINPESYEQYF. Written as DNA, the CDR3 is TGTGCCAGTCAAATAAACCCAGAATCCTACGAGCAGTACTTC.

This clonotype has more than one count but fewer than ten. The rearrangement joins TRBV6-4 to TRBJ1-1; D is ambiguous. Trimming took 5 bases from V and 2 from J, leaving 9 bases between them. CDR3 length: 13 residues. CDR1 and CDR2 from the germline V gene are MRHNA and SNTAGT. The CDR3 DNA reads as TGTGCCAGCAGTCAGGAGGAAAACACTGAAGCTTTCTTT. This encodes CASSQEENTEAFF.

The V gene is TRBV7-8, the J gene TRBJ1-5; possibly TRBD1 for D (5 bases). Trimming pared 5 bases from V and 0 bases from J, leaving 17 bases between. Germline V lookup: CDR1 SGHVS, CDR2 FQNEAQ. The CDR3 covers 17 residues. CDR3 loop: CASSQRAGTNSNQPQHF. Written as DNA, the CDR3 is TGTGCCAGCAGCCAGCGGGCAGGGACTAATAGCAATCAGCCCCAGCATTTT.

This chain joins TRBV9 and TRBJ2-1; TRBD1 agrees at 8 bases. Losses at the gene ends were 3 bases for V and 8 bases for J; bases not matched to a gene: 16. Germline V gives CDR1 SGDLS, CDR2 YYNGEE. The CDR3 extends over 17 amino acids. CDR3 amino acids: CASSAASGRQTGDEQFF. DNA for the CDR3: TGTGCCAGCAGCGCAGCCTCTGGTAGACAGACAGGGGATGAGCAGTTCTTC.

The V gene is TRBV19, the J gene TRBJ1-1; 12 nucleotides line up with TRBD1. CDR3 length: 16 residues. J was trimmed by 8 bases and V by 5 bases; bases with no gene match: 12. Germline CDR1 is LNHDA and CDR2 is SQIVND (reference sequence). The CDR3 loop reads CASSWGQGAPSSEAFF. The DNA of the CDR3 is TGTGCCAGTAGTTGGGGACAGGGGGCTCCCTCGTCAGAAGCTTTCTTT.

This sequence joins TRBV6-5 and TRBJ1-1; a weak D match, TRBD1 (6 bases). The CDR3 loop spans 12 amino acids. Germline loops: CDR1 MNHEY, CDR2 SVGAGI. Trimming stripped 6 bases from V and 4 bases from J, with 9 bases between. CDR3 coding DNA: TGTGCCAGCAGAGAGACAGGCACTGAAGCTTTCTTT. Encoded protein: CASRETGTEAFF.